The 31 T cell receptor beta chains below come from one sample, sequenced in a study of blood T cell repertoires in COVID-19. Profiled with immunoSEQ multiplex PCR; TCRdb holds only in-frame clones, not every one. This table holds roughly 150,000 clones, roughly 85% found once. What was sequenced was PBMCs or T cells enriched from blood (not recorded which). All receptors come from a woman aged 70-85 years in a cohort exposed to, infected with or recovered from COVID-19 (not recorded which).

This clone was detected only a few times. The J gene is TRBJ2-3, the V gene TRBV30, with TRBD1 identical over 9 bases. J was trimmed by 4 bases and V by 5 bases; bases with no gene match: 4. CDR3 length: 13 residues. Germline loops: CDR1 GTSNPN, CDR2 SVGIG (reference sequence). This chain's CDR3 is CAWDRGLADTQYF. The CDR3 DNA reads as TGTGCCTGGGACAGGGGGTTAGCAGATACGCAGTATTTT.

This clone was recorded only once. DNA for the CDR3: TGTGCCAGCAGTTTATCCGGACAAGCTAGCACAGATACGCAGTATTTT. Its protein product is CASSLSGQASTDTQYF. The V gene is TRBV28, the J gene TRBJ2-3; weak D call: TRBD1 (5 bases). The V end was cut by 1 base, the J end by 0 bases, with 11 bases between. Germline V lookup: CDR1 MDHEN, CDR2 SYDVKM. The CDR3 has 16 amino acids.

This clone has just a few counts. The chain has TRBV30 and TRBJ1-1, with TRBD1 identical over 12 bases. Germline trimming cut 4 bases from V and 2 bases from J; bases unmatched to any gene: 5. CDR3 length: 15 residues. Per germline, CDR1 GTSNPN and CDR2 SVGIG (reference sequence). Here the CDR3 DNA reads TGTGCCTGGAACCGGGGGACAGGGGGCAACACTGAAGCTTTCTTT. Protein: CAWNRGTGGNTEAFF.

This sequence joins TRBV5-4 and TRBJ2-7; TRBD1 agrees at 11 bases. The germline V gene encodes CDR1 SGHNT and CDR2 YYREEE (reference sequence). V lost 4 bases to trimming and J lost 3 bases; unmatched junction nucleotides: 9. There are 16 residues in the CDR3. Written as DNA, the CDR3 is TGTGCCAGCAGCCCCTCTACCGGGACAGGGGGCTACGAGCAGTACTTC. Translating it yields CASSPSTGTGGYEQYF.

The J gene is TRBJ1-3, the V gene TRBV28; D not resolved. The CDR3 runs to 15 residues. V was trimmed by 5 bases and J by 2 bases, leaving 13 bases between them. Per the germline V gene, CDR1 is MDHEN and CDR2 is SYDVKM. CDR3: CASSLPRGTGNTIYF. The CDR3 DNA reads as TGTGCCAGCAGTCTTCCTCGGGGAACTGGAAACACCATATATTTT.

The chain joins TRBV6-2 or TRBV6-3 to TRBJ1-1; D unclear. In germline, CDR1 is MNHEY, CDR2 SVGEGT. V lost 5 bases to trimming and J lost 7 bases, with 14 bases between them. This CDR3 has 13 residues. The CDR3 reads CASSTDGVFEAFF. The CDR3 nucleotides read TGTGCCAGCAGTACCGACGGGGTTTTTGAAGCTTTCTTT.

This chain joins TRBV20-1 and TRBJ2-7; tentative D call: TRBD2 (5 bases). This CDR3 comprises 11 residues. Between the trimmed V and J ends, which lost 6 bases and 7 bases, there was a span of 13 bases. Germline CDR1 and CDR2: DFQATT and SNEGSKA (reference sequence). The DNA for the CDR3 is TGCAGTGCCTGGACTTTCCGGGAGCAGTACTTC. This codes for CSAWTFREQYF.

Here the CDR3 reads CASSLGGQGVGETQYF. The CDR3 DNA reads as TGCGCCAGCAGCTTGGGGGGACAGGGAGTTGGAGAGACCCAGTACTTC. The chain has TRBV5-1 and TRBJ2-5, with 9 positions matching TRBD1. V lost 0 bases, J lost 4 bases, and 7 bases stayed unmatched. The CDR3 runs to 16 residues. Germline CDR1 SGHRS, CDR2 YFSETQ.

Only a few counts were recorded for this clone. This sequence joins TRBV30 and TRBJ2-7; TRBD2 is a possible D gene (5 bases). The V gene's germline CDR1 is GTSNPN and CDR2 SVGIG (reference sequence). The CDR3 sequence is 11 residues long. The V gene lost 2 bases and the J gene lost 13 bases, with 15 bases spanning the gap. CDR3 sequence reads: CAWSNGLSIYF. CDR3 sequence (DNA): TGTGCCTGGAGTAACGGACTTTCGATCTACTTC.

A few counts support this clone. This chain uses TRBV2 with TRBJ2-2, with 12 bases identical to TRBD2. The CDR3 contains 15 residues. Trimming at V came to 4 bases and at J to 5 bases, leaving 2 bases not matched to a gene. Germline V gives CDR1 SNHLY, CDR2 FYNNEI. The DNA of the CDR3 is TGTGCCAGCAGTGGGCTAGCGGGGGGGACCGGGGAGCTGTTTTTT. Translated: CASSGLAGGTGELFF.

The chain is built from TRBV19 and TRBJ2-6; no clear D. The CDR3 consists of 14 residues. Germline V lookup: CDR1 LNHDA, CDR2 SQIVND (reference sequence). Trimming shortened V by 10 bases and J by 3 bases, and 13 bases separated the two germline ends. CDR3 in amino acids: CATNSPGGANVLTF. Written as DNA, the CDR3 is TGTGCCACTAACTCTCCGGGTGGGGCCAACGTCCTGACTTTC.

V is TRBV7-9 and J is TRBJ2-1; 12 bases agree with TRBD2. The CDR3 has 15 amino acids. The trim removed 3 bases at V and 9 bases at J, leaving 6 bases unmatched. The germline V gene has CDR1 SEHNR and CDR2 FQNEAQ (reference sequence). CDR3 nucleotide sequence: TGTGCCAGCAGCTTGAGGGGACTAGCGGGCCTTGAGCAGTTCTTC. Its translation is CASSLRGLAGLEQFF.

The rearrangement joins TRBV5-1 to TRBJ2-5; 7 bases are shared with TRBD1. From germline, CDR1 is SGHRS and CDR2 YFSETQ. After removal of 2 bases from V and 1 base from J, the junction contained 5 bases not matched to a gene. The CDR3 length is 15 residues. The chain's CDR3 is CASSFGRTGQETQYF. The CDR3 region has the DNA TGCGCCAGCAGCTTTGGTAGGACAGGCCAAGAGACCCAGTACTTC.

This clone was seen once. The chain carries TRBV6-5 and TRBJ1-5; D might be TRBD1 (6 bases). The CDR3 contains 13 residues. Trimming took off 6 bases at V and 8 bases at J, with 14 bases between the two ends. Germline values: CDR1 MNHEY, CDR2 SVGAGI. The CDR3 sequence: CASSPTGLEPQHF. Written as DNA, the CDR3 is TGTGCCAGCAGCCCCACAGGGTTAGAGCCCCAGCATTTT.

The chain employs TRBV5-1 and TRBJ2-1; maybe TRBD2 (6 bases). Trimming removed 2 bases at V and 4 bases at J, with 13 bases between. Germline loops: CDR1 SGHRS, CDR2 YFSETQ. The CDR3 has 15 residues. This CDR3 is CASSFGASDYNEQFF. As DNA, the CDR3 is TGCGCCAGCAGCTTTGGGGCTAGCGATTACAATGAGCAGTTCTTC.

In DNA form, the CDR3 reads TGCGCCAGCAGCTTGGATCCCGGACTAGCGGGAGATACGCAGTATTTT. This gives the protein CASSLDPGLAGDTQYF. The chain has TRBV5-1 and TRBJ2-3, with TRBD2 matching 11 bases. The CDR3 has 16 amino acids. Unmatched junction bases numbered 5, after V lost 0 bases and J lost 5 bases. Germline V CDR1 and CDR2: SGHRS, YFSETQ.

This clone has a handful of counts. The rearrangement joins TRBV27 to TRBJ2-1, with 11 bases identical to TRBD2. The germline CDR1 and CDR2 sequences are MNHEY and SMNVEV (reference sequence). The CDR3 loop spans 18 amino acids. After removal of 6 bases from V and 4 bases from J, the junction contained 14 bases not matched to a gene. Here the CDR3 reads CASRGESGLAGVYNEQFF. In nucleotides, the CDR3 is TGTGCCAGCAGGGGGGAGTCCGGACTAGCGGGCGTGTACAATGAGCAGTTCTTC.

The chain combines TRBV6-5 with TRBJ1-3; unclear D gene. Trimming took off 6 bases at V and 0 bases at J, with 12 bases between the two ends. The CDR3 loop spans 15 amino acids. Germline V CDR1 and CDR2: MNHEY, SVGAGI. The CDR3 loop reads CASRAPRFSGNTIYF. The CDR3 DNA sequence: TGTGCCAGCAGAGCACCGAGATTCTCTGGAAACACCATATATTTT.

The chain has TRBV7-2 and TRBJ1-2; the match to TRBD1 covers 8 bases. The J segment lost 8 bases and the V segment lost 3 bases, leaving 8 bases of the junction unmatched. Germline assignment: CDR1 SGHTA and CDR2 FQGNSA. CDR3 size: 14 residues. The chain's CDR3 is CASSFDRQGNGYTF. DNA of the CDR3: TGTGCCAGCAGCTTTGACCGACAGGGGAACGGCTACACCTTC.

This chain uses TRBV27 with TRBJ1-4; the D gene is possibly TRBD1 (6 bases). This CDR3 spans 14 amino acids. V lost 6 bases, J lost 6 bases, and 14 bases lay in between. Germline-derived CDR1 and CDR2 are MNHEY and SMNVEV (reference sequence). Here the CDR3 reads CASSSVGADEKLFF. DNA for the CDR3: TGTGCCAGCAGCTCCGTGGGGGCGGATGAAAAACTGTTTTTT. The variable domain in full, with the rest retrieved from reference TRBV27 and TRBJ1-4, is EAQVTQNPRYLITVTGKKLTVTCSQNMNHEYMSWYRQDPGLGLRQIYYSMNVEVTDKGDVPEGYKVSRKEKRNFPLILESPSPNQTSLYFCASSSVGADEKLFFGSGTQLSVL.

The chain couples TRBV12-3 or TRBV12-4 to TRBJ2-7; D possibly corresponds to TRBD2 (6 bases). Trimming removed 6 bases at V and 7 bases at J, with 13 bases between. The CDR3 covers 12 residues. The CDR3 protein is CASRDRDFEQYF. The CDR3 DNA follows: TGTGCCAGCAGAGACCGGGACTTTGAGCAGTACTTC.

This clone was observed a few times. This chain links TRBV28 with TRBJ1-1; TRBD1 is a possible D gene (5 bases). The CDR3 length is 12 residues. V gave up 5 bases and J gave up 4 bases, with 8 bases separating them. Germline lookup yields CDR1 MDHEN and CDR2 SYDVKM. CDR3 DNA sequence: TGTGCCAGCAGTGGGGGGTTCACTGAAGCTTTCTTT. This translates into CASSGGFTEAFF.

The chain uses TRBV4-2 and TRBJ2-7; D unclear. Per the germline V gene, CDR1 is LGHNA and CDR2 is YNFKEQ. The CDR3 is made up of 14 amino acids. V lost 1 base, J lost 4 bases, and 11 bases lay in between. The CDR3 loop reads CASSQVTGGYEQYF. The CDR3 DNA is TGTGCCAGCAGCCAAGTAACCGGCGGTTACGAGCAGTACTTC.

This clone appeared a few times. The chain is built from TRBV27 and TRBJ2-7, with 14 positions matching TRBD2. Germline V gene sequence: CDR1 MNHEY, CDR2 SMNVEV (reference sequence). The CDR3 is 15 residues long. The V gene end was trimmed by 5 bases and the J gene end by 8 bases; junction bases not matched to a gene: 8. CDR3 sequence reads: CASSTPGLAGEKQYF. The CDR3 DNA reads as TGTGCCAGCAGTACCCCGGGACTAGCGGGAGAGAAGCAGTACTTC.

The chain combines TRBV4-2 with TRBJ1-2; D is ambiguous. V dropped 1 base and J dropped 8 bases, with 11 bases sitting between them. Germline CDR1 LGHNA, CDR2 YNFKEQ. The CDR3 runs 13 residues. This CDR3 is CASSQAPHSGYTF. CDR3 in DNA: TGTGCCAGCAGCCAAGCCCCACATAGCGGCTACACCTTC.

The V call is TRBV24-1, the J call TRBJ1-5; D is unclear. Looked up from germline, CDR1 is KGHDR and CDR2 is SFDVKD. The length of the CDR3 is 14 residues. V was shortened by 2 bases and J by 5 bases, with 9 bases between the two germline ends. Written as DNA, the CDR3 is TGTGCCACCAGTGATTCACAGAGATATCAGCCCCAGCATTTT. Translating it yields CATSDSQRYQPQHF.

Remarks on this clone: Within the sample, other DNA sequences also encode this same CDR3. The chain uses TRBV18 and TRBJ2-7; tentatively, D is TRBD1 (6 bases). This CDR3 is 12 amino acids long. Germline V lookup: CDR1 KGHSH, CDR2 LQKENI. V was shortened by 3 bases and J by 4 bases, with 7 bases between the two germline ends. Here the CDR3 reads CASSPGQYEQYF. The CDR3 DNA reads TGTGCCAGCTCACCTGGACAGTACGAGCAGTACTTC.

The chain combines TRBV20-1 with TRBJ2-5; 7 bases map to TRBD1. The junction had 1 base not matched to a gene; V was cut back by 7 bases and J by 2 bases. The CDR3 extends over 11 amino acids. Germline CDR1 DFQATT, CDR2 SNEGSKA (reference sequence). CDR3 sequence (DNA): TGCAGTGGCAGGGGGCAAGAGACCCAGTACTTC. Translation gives CSGRGQETQYF.

The V and J genes are TRBV5-1 and TRBJ1-2; 7 bases align to TRBD1. CDR3 size: 15 residues. V dropped 0 bases and J dropped 6; count of bases not matched to a gene: 8. Germline lookup yields CDR1 SGHRS and CDR2 YFSETQ. The CDR3 nucleotides read TGCGCCAGCAGCTTGGGACAGGGATTATTTGATGGCTACACCTTC. Translation: CASSLGQGLFDGYTF.

J is TRBJ2-1 and V is TRBV10-3; TRBD2 matches at 10 bases. The V gene's germline CDR1 is ENHRY and CDR2 SYGVKD. The CDR3 sequence is 15 residues long. V lost 5 bases, J lost 8 bases, and 9 bases stayed unmatched. CDR3 DNA: TGTGCCATCAGTAAAACCGGGACTAGCGTAGATGAGCAGTTCTTC. Residues: CAISKTGTSVDEQFF.

This clone came up a few times. The sample holds other DNA sequences that translate to the same CDR3. The J gene is TRBJ2-3, the V gene TRBV5-8; TRBD2 agrees at 15 bases. The germline CDR1 and CDR2 sequences are SGHTS and YDEGEE. There are 17 residues in the CDR3. J gave up 2 bases and V 3 bases, and 4 bases lay outside the gene matches. The CDR3 nucleotides are TGTGCCAGCAGCTCGGGACTAGCGGGAGGTTCCACAGATACGCAGTATTTT. Translation gives CASSSGLAGGSTDTQYF.